This T cell receptor beta chain is drawn from a study of T cell repertoires in cytomegalovirus infection. On the study more broadly: Recently identified HLA-C-restricted CMV epitopes were used, and well-studied HLA-B-restricted CMV epitopes were used as well. TCR beta signatures that were public indicated CMV infection and matching HLA type.

TCRdb fed the reads into MiXCR, producing one record per CDR3 protein. The profile shows about 890,000 distinct CDR3 sequences, 30% to 40% of them singletons. In the case of this clonotype: Its target is unknown.

Notes on the study in general: The cumulative frequency of public TCR beta families identified carriers of CMV plus the relevant HLA.

Trimming stripped 6 bases from V and 0 bases from J, with 12 bases between. The CDR3 length is 15 residues. V usage is TRBV12-3 or TRBV12-4 and J usage is TRBJ1-5; D remains unclear. The TCR comes from a human donor in good health (CMV status not recorded). Some clones in this sample may be carry-over from other donors' samples. Specimen: cultured CD8+ T cells from PBMCs, collected from culture after CMV antigen stimulation. The CDR3 loop is CASRSNWDSNQPQHF. For the CDR3, the DNA is TGTGCCAGCAGGAGTAACTGGGATAGCAATCAGCCCCAGCATTTT.